Shown below are 32 T cell receptor beta chains from a single sample sequenced in a study of blood T cells in healthy people across ages. Alongside a J-beta primer mix, a sample-barcoded 5' primer served in a second PCR lasting roughly 6 to 11 cycles. Using its own MiXCR run on the 5' RACE reads, TCRdb lists one record per CDR3 protein. The profile covers about a million distinct CDR3 sequences, with 51% appearing a single time and roughly 23% taken by the ten largest. Sequencing was done on a sample of blood. The source is a woman in her sixties or seventies in good health.

Ten or more counts support this clonotype. This chain's CDR3 is CASSQRETQYF. DNA of the CDR3: TGTGCCAGCAGCCAACGGGAGACCCAGTACTTC. The chain has TRBV28 and TRBJ2-5, with D uncertain. Trimming removed 6 bases at V and 5 bases at J, with 7 bases between. This CDR3 has 11 amino acids. The germline CDR1 and CDR2 sequences are MDHEN and SYDVKM.

The genes are TRBV19 and TRBJ1-1; D is perhaps TRBD1 (5 bases). The CDR3 is made up of 11 amino acids. CDR1 and CDR2 from the germline V gene are LNHDA and SQIVND (reference sequence). V lost 3 bases, J lost 7 bases, and 6 bases lay in between. The DNA of the CDR3 is TGTGCCAGTAGTATCGGGGGTGAAGCTTTCTTT. Protein: CASSIGGEAFF.

The V and J genes are TRBV10-1 and TRBJ2-5; D may match TRBD1 or TRBD2 (5 bases each). V lost 6 bases and J 11 bases, leaving 19 bases between the germline ends. The V gene's germline CDR1 is WNHNN and CDR2 SYGVQD (reference sequence). The CDR3 runs 13 residues. The CDR3 sequence: CASSSRDRNEQYF. DNA of the CDR3: TGCGCCAGCAGCTCTCGGGACCGCAATGAGCAGTACTTC.

Many counts were recorded for this clonotype. The chain employs TRBV27 and TRBJ2-3, with 9 bases fitting TRBD2. The CDR3 length is 13 residues. The germline V gene has CDR1 MNHEY and CDR2 SMNVEV (reference sequence). V was clipped by 6 bases and J by 6 bases; unmatched bases: 4. The CDR3 spells CASRPAGGDTQYF. The CDR3 DNA is TGTGCCAGCAGACCTGCGGGAGGGGATACGCAGTATTTT.

The V call is TRBV6-6, the J call TRBJ2-7; 10 bases are shared with TRBD2. Trimming took 6 bases from V and 4 from J; bases not matched to a gene: 9. CDR3 length: 15 amino acids. Germline assignment: CDR1 MNHNY and CDR2 SVGAGI (reference sequence). The CDR3 region is CASRLTGTSVYEQYF. DNA of the CDR3: TGTGCCAGCAGACTTACCGGGACTAGCGTGTACGAGCAGTACTTC.

The rearrangement uses TRBV20-1 and TRBJ2-6; D is possibly TRBD1 (6 bases). CDR3 length: 18 amino acids. Germline V gene data show CDR1 as DFQATT and CDR2 as SNEGSKA (reference sequence). V dropped 0 bases and J dropped 0 bases, with 15 bases sitting between them. CDR3 amino acids: CSARDRDRFLSGANVLTF. The CDR3 bases are TGCAGTGCTAGAGATCGAGACAGGTTCCTCTCTGGGGCCAACGTCCTGACTTTC.

The gene calls are TRBV6-5 and TRBJ1-4, with 9 positions matching TRBD1. The trim removed 7 bases at V and 3 bases at J, leaving 3 bases unmatched. Germline lookup yields CDR1 MNHEY and CDR2 SVGAGI. This CDR3 is built from 14 residues. The CDR3 region has the DNA TGTGCCAGCAAACAGGGGGCGGCTAATGAAAAACTGTTTTTT. Translated, it gives CASKQGAANEKLFF.

V gene TRBV28 combines with J gene TRBJ1-2, with D possibly being TRBD1 (5 bases). V shed 10 bases and J shed 5 bases, with 20 bases lying between them. This CDR3 contains 14 residues. In germline, CDR1 is MDHEN, CDR2 SYDVKM. The CDR3 sequence is CAIKNWDPPYGYTF. For the CDR3, the DNA is TGTGCCATCAAAAACTGGGACCCTCCTTATGGCTACACCTTC.

The chain couples TRBV28 to TRBJ2-7, with D unresolved. The germline gives CDR1 MDHEN, CDR2 SYDVKM. The V and J ends lost 6 bases and 5 bases respectively, with 8 bases between them. The CDR3 extends over 11 amino acids. The CDR3 nucleotides are TGTGCCAGCAGGTCTGGCAACGAGCAGTACTTC. Protein sequence: CASRSGNEQYF.

The J gene is TRBJ2-7, the V gene TRBV20-1; D may be TRBD1 or TRBD2 (5 bases each). The germline gives CDR1 DFQATT, CDR2 SNEGSKA (reference sequence). The CDR3 spans 12 residues. Trimming took off 8 bases at V and 2 bases at J, with 13 bases between the two ends. The CDR3 sequence is CSSRDGAYEQYF. DNA for the CDR3: TGCAGTTCCCGGGACGGAGCCTACGAGCAGTACTTC.

CDR3: CAIRGLAEGQETQYF. CDR3 in DNA: TGTGCCATCAGAGGACTAGCGGAGGGGCAAGAGACCCAGTACTTC. This chain joins TRBV10-3 and TRBJ2-5; TRBD2 aligns across 10 bases. Looked up from germline, CDR1 is ENHRY and CDR2 is SYGVKD. The CDR3 has 15 amino acids. Germline trimming cut 6 bases from V and 2 bases from J; bases unmatched to any gene: 6.

This rearrangement joins TRBV20-1 to TRBJ2-3; TRBD2 aligns across 9 bases. The ends lost 1 base at V and 1 base at J; junction bases unmatched: 6. This CDR3 is built from 16 residues. The V gene's germline CDR1 is DFQATT and CDR2 SNEGSKA (reference sequence). The CDR3 DNA is TGCAGTGCTAGAGTTAGCGGGGGAAGTGGCACAGATACGCAGTATTTT. This encodes CSARVSGGSGTDTQYF.

The chain uses TRBV28 and TRBJ2-3, with TRBD2 identical over 7 bases. The CDR3 spans 18 residues. The J segment lost 4 bases and the V segment lost 3 bases, leaving 16 bases of the junction unmatched. The V gene's germline CDR1 is MDHEN and CDR2 SYDVKM. CDR3 nucleotides: TGTGCCAGCAGTTTTTCCCCCGAATCAGCGGGATGGGCAGATACGCAGTATTTT. As protein: CASSFSPESAGWADTQYF.

At least ten counts were recorded for this clonotype. DNA of the CDR3: TGTGCCAGCAGCTTAGTCGCCGGTTACACAGATACGCAGTATTTT. This codes for CASSLVAGYTDTQYF. The chain employs TRBV7-2 and TRBJ2-3; D not certain. The V and J ends lost 1 base and 2 bases respectively, with 10 bases between them. Looked up from germline, CDR1 is SGHTA and CDR2 is FQGNSA. The CDR3 runs to 15 residues.

The V call is TRBV3-1, the J call TRBJ1-1, with a weak D call TRBD1 (6 bases). The CDR3 has 15 residues. Trimming cost V 3 bases and J 8 bases, with 19 bases left between them. Germline CDR1 and CDR2: LGHDT and YNNKEL (reference sequence). The CDR3 spells CASSHTGNPSPEAFF. For the CDR3, the DNA is TGTGCCAGCAGCCACACAGGGAACCCCAGCCCCGAAGCTTTCTTT.

This clonotype was counted a single time. The chain carries TRBV6-2 or TRBV6-3 and TRBJ2-7; D perhaps matches TRBD2 (6 bases). CDR1 is MNHEY, CDR2 SVGEGT, per germline. V lost 4 bases and J 5 bases, leaving 12 bases between the germline ends. The CDR3 extends over 13 amino acids. The CDR3 DNA reads as TGTGCCAGCAGTTCCTTGCGGGGCGACGAGCAGTACTTC. It translates to CASSSLRGDEQYF.

The J gene is TRBJ2-7, the V gene TRBV6-1; 11 bases map to TRBD2. The DNA end lines up better with TRBJ2-5; the J call may be wrong. Germline assignment: CDR1 MNHNS and CDR2 SASEGT. This CDR3 spans 15 amino acids. The CDR3 sequence: CASRLLAGVSETQYF. The CDR3 DNA reads TGTGCCAGCAGGTTACTAGCGGGAGTCTCGGAGACCCAGTACTTC.

V usage is TRBV5-1 and J usage is TRBJ2-1; D is unclear. V lost 0 bases to trimming and J lost 0 bases, with 10 bases between them. The CDR3 totals 16 residues. Germline loops: CDR1 SGHRS, CDR2 YFSETQ. The CDR3 reads CASSLALRSSYNEQFF. CDR3 DNA: TGCGCCAGCAGCTTGGCCTTACGTAGCTCCTACAATGAGCAGTTCTTC.

The chain has TRBV9 and TRBJ2-5; D ambiguous. Germline loops: CDR1 SGDLS, CDR2 YYNGEE. CDR3 length: 16 residues. Trimming removed 0 bases from V and 5 bases from J, with 17 bases in between. This chain's CDR3 is CASSVESTWGYETQYF. The CDR3 bases are TGTGCCAGCAGCGTAGAATCGACGTGGGGTTACGAGACCCAGTACTTC.

CDR3 sequence reads: CASSPEFGGEKLFF. In DNA, the CDR3 is TGCGCCAGCAGCCCCGAATTCGGAGGAGAAAAACTGTTTTTT. V is TRBV4-3 and J is TRBJ1-4; D ambiguous. The CDR3 totals 14 residues. Per germline, CDR1 LGHNA and CDR2 YSLEER. V was trimmed by 4 bases and J by 8 bases, leaving 14 bases between them.

The chain uses TRBV7-8 and TRBJ2-5, with 14 nucleotides matching TRBD2. Matching the DNA end better, TRBJ2-7 makes the J call doubtful. The length of the CDR3 is 18 residues. In germline, CDR1 is SGHVS, CDR2 FQNEAQ. The CDR3 protein is CASSYMGLAGAEGYEQYF. CDR3 sequence (DNA): TGTGCCAGCAGCTACATGGGACTAGCGGGAGCTGAAGGCTACGAGCAGTACTTC.

This clonotype is a singleton in its sample. This sequence joins TRBV11-1 and TRBJ2-4, with a weak D call TRBD1 (5 bases). Looked up from germline, CDR1 is SGHAT and CDR2 is FQDESV (reference sequence). The CDR3 sequence is 14 residues long. The V end was cut by 5 bases, the J end by 9 bases, with 17 bases between. The CDR3 coding sequence is TGTGCCAGCAGCCTAGAACCGCTACAGGCCATTCAGTACTTC. Its protein product is CASSLEPLQAIQYF.

The rearrangement uses TRBV20-1 and TRBJ2-5, with D hard to call. The germline CDR1 and CDR2 sequences are DFQATT and SNEGSKA (reference sequence). With 3 bases removed from V and 2 bases from J, the gap between germline ends came to 13 bases. CDR3 length equals 14 residues. The CDR3 nucleotides are TGCAGTGCTAGTTATCGGGCAGGACAAGAGACCCAGTACTTC. Amino acid sequence: CSASYRAGQETQYF.

J is TRBJ2-7 and V is TRBV7-3; 16 bases match TRBD2. The V gene's germline CDR1 is SGHTA and CDR2 FQGTGA. V lost 5 bases, J lost 0 bases, and 7 bases stayed unmatched. The CDR3 sequence is 18 residues long. CDR3 protein: CASSKGLAGGQSSYEQYF. CDR3 DNA sequence: TGTGCCAGCAGCAAGGGACTAGCGGGAGGGCAGAGCTCCTACGAGCAGTACTTC.

The chain links TRBV6-2 or TRBV6-3 to TRBJ2-4, with 9 nucleotides matching TRBD1. The end of the DNA fits TRBJ2-7 better, so the J call may be wrong. This CDR3 comprises 15 residues. The germline V gene has CDR1 MNHEY and CDR2 SVGEGT. CDR3 nucleotide sequence: TGTGCCAGCAGTTTCCCCGGGACAGGGCTTAACGAGCAGTACTTC. This gives the protein CASSFPGTGLNEQYF.

This clonotype turned up a few times. The genes are TRBV6-5 and TRBJ2-7; D unresolved. Trimming pared 8 bases from V and 0 bases from J, leaving 11 bases between. The germline CDR1 and CDR2 sequences are MNHEY and SVGAGI. The CDR3 is 13 residues long. The DNA for the CDR3 is TGTGCCAGCGGGAACCCCAGCTCCTACGAGCAGTACTTC. It encodes CASGNPSSYEQYF.

The J gene is TRBJ2-7, the V gene TRBV5-1; 9 bases fit TRBD1. V trimming: 6 bases; J trimming: 5 bases; junction bases outside the gene matches: 15. This CDR3 is built from 16 residues. Germline CDR1 reads SGHRS; CDR2 reads YFSETQ. DNA for the CDR3: TGCGCCAGCAACAGCCTACCCGGGACAGGGCTAGACGAGCAGTACTTC. Residues: CASNSLPGTGLDEQYF. Combining the CDR3 with reference TRBV5-1 and TRBJ2-7 gives the whole variable domain KAGVTQTPRYLIKTRGQQVTLSCSPISGHRSVSWYQQTPGQGLQFLFEYFSETQRNKGNFPGRFSGRQFSNSRSEMNVSTLELGDSALYLCASNSLPGTGLDEQYFGPGTRLTVT.

V usage is TRBV18 and J usage is TRBJ2-7, with D tentatively TRBD1 or TRBD2 (5 bases each). The CDR3 extends over 14 amino acids. Germline V gene sequence: CDR1 KGHSH, CDR2 LQKENI. V lost 6 bases and J 2 bases, leaving 14 bases between the germline ends. The DNA for the CDR3 is TGTGCCAGCTCCTTGGGCAGGGAGCCCTACGAGCAGTACTTC. The encoded protein is CASSLGREPYEQYF.

The gene calls are TRBV20-1 and TRBJ2-7; D remains unclear. CDR1 and CDR2 from the germline V gene are DFQATT and SNEGSKA (reference sequence). The germline V and J ends were trimmed by 2 bases and 3 bases, with 11 bases remaining between them. This CDR3 has 13 residues. The CDR3 sequence is CSARTNGRYEQYF. CDR3 DNA: TGCAGTGCTAGAACTAACGGGCGCTACGAGCAGTACTTC.

DNA for the CDR3: TGTGCCAGTAGCTGGGAGACAGGTGATGAGCAGTACTTC. It yields the protein CASSWETGDEQYF. This chain joins TRBV6-2 or TRBV6-3 and TRBJ2-4; D possibly corresponds to TRBD1 (6 bases). Germline V gene sequence: CDR1 MNHEY, CDR2 SVGEGT. The ends were cut back, 9 bases at V and 13 bases at J, with 22 bases in the middle. CDR3 size: 13 residues.

The V call is TRBV9, the J call TRBJ1-1, with TRBD1 matching over 8 bases. V lost 3 bases to trimming and J lost 8 bases; unmatched junction nucleotides: 12. CDR1 and CDR2 (germline): SGDLS, YYNGEE. CDR3 size: 15 residues. The CDR3 spells CASSGDRTGIVEAFF. Written as DNA, the CDR3 is TGTGCCAGCAGCGGGGACAGGACCGGGATCGTAGAAGCTTTCTTT.

The chain links TRBV28 to TRBJ2-5; D gene unclear. Looked up from germline, CDR1 is MDHEN and CDR2 is SYDVKM. The CDR3 runs 11 residues. Trimming left V 10 bases short and J 5 bases short, with 11 bases between. The CDR3 sequence: CATLSRETQYF. For the CDR3, the DNA is TGTGCCACCCTAAGCCGTGAGACCCAGTACTTC.